This T cell receptor (beta chain) was captured by sequencing in a study of cytomegalovirus exposure and HLA in healthy donors (dated by TCRdb to the late 2010s). Notes on the research overall: An earlier analysis of 587 of the donors reported under 300 Gb of sequence data and 95 million to 140 million unique TCR beta sequences obtained from roughly 170 million T cells. An early release covering 550 to 700 HLA-typed donors comprised approximately 300 gigabases of sequencing data and 85 million to 100 million unique TCR sequences. The genetic ancestry cluster associated with self-reported Caucasian donors included roughly 84% of the 300 to 450 genotyped donors. The aim of the study was to test whether cataloging public T cell receptors could identify signatures of past pathogen exposure. Using immunosequencing, the study profiled T cell repertoires from about 610 subjects and related those repertoires to cytomegalovirus serostatus. Along with the approximately 650-subject first cohort, a separate validation cohort of 120 different subjects was used. To predict cytomegalovirus infection status, the study combined high-throughput TCR immunosequencing, statistical association of individual TCRs with disease status, and machine learning. In a later analysis, previously published TCR beta repertoires from about 670 donors were re-analyzed and high-resolution HLA genotyping was added so that TCR occurrence patterns could be studied. Rather than drawing on any new phenotypic data, the later analysis identified candidate immune exposures from TCR beta sequences and the way those sequences occurred across donors. To decide whether each TCR beta V gene segment behaved as functional or pseudogenic, an earlier analysis of fewer than 750 of the donors relied on high-throughput TCR beta sequencing. Alongside the repertoire data, information on donor age, sex, ethnicity and CMV serostatus was compiled. In a later genetic analysis, genome-wide SNP genotypes for 398 of the 666 donors were used, and that subset was treated as a discovery cohort. Every discovery cohort repertoire had been produced on one sequencing platform. Both class I and class II loci were covered by HLA typing, at four-digit resolution. Typing coverage varied by locus: roughly 620-630 donors for A, B, C, DRB1 and DQB1; 522 for DQA1; approximately 570 for DPA1; around 490 for DPB1. Because of strong linkage in the cohort, roughly five DR-DQ haplotypes were treated as single units for association and clustering. Among roughly 400 genotyped donors of the cohort, an average of about 240,000 unique TCR beta nucleotide sequences were sequenced per donor, roughly a sixth of them non-productive. General study outcomes and caveats: A later analysis found that TCR association rates varied across HLA loci, with DRB1 alleles showing the most associated TCRs and HLA-C alleles the fewest. The only immune exposure information available for the cohort was CMV serostatus. The cohort was sequenced for TCR beta chains only, and without alpha or paired-chain data the features that could be detected were limited. Linkage disequilibrium might explain the correlated functional status among segregating V segments, but an unknown experimental factor could not be ruled out. The study listed 150 to 200 TCR beta chains as associated with cytomegalovirus. A further reported finding was that TCR beta sequences accurately predicted the HLA-A and HLA-B alleles for most subjects in the first cohort. In a later genetic analysis, a missense DCLRE1C variant was associated with V-gene and J-gene trimming of TCR beta chains, and the association was replicated in an independent cohort. Because counts were too low, seventeen rarely observed V segments, including chromosome 9 orphons, were excluded from the earlier analysis of several hundred of the donors. In vitro tests confirmed that three of the cytomegalovirus-associated TCR beta chains recognize cytomegalovirus antigens. A later analysis found that HLA-associated TCR beta chains were more clonally expanded and had lower generation probabilities than equally common non-associated chains. Strong co-occurrence of HLA alleles, especially DR and DQ, made assigning TCR associations to individual alleles difficult. A cluster of highly shared sequence variants was judged likely to represent a technical artifact of the sequencing pipeline. According to the authors, the approach could potentially be generalized to other disease states and immunological phenotypes. Because some donors lacked HLA typing at each locus, the association tests relied only on the typed subset. According to a later analysis, most CMV-associated TCR beta chains appeared to be HLA-restricted, and the HLA associations seemed to be driven largely by CMV exposure. According to a later analysis, parvovirus B19, influenza, CMV and Epstein-Barr virus appeared linked to several top co-occurrence clusters. In a later analysis, some 17,000 TCR beta sequences were associated with specific HLA alleles at a false discovery rate of 0.05. In a later genetic analysis, fewer N-insertions in productive TCRs were reported among donors in an Asian-associated ancestry cluster than the roughly 710-donor mean. In an earlier analysis of some 550 of the donors, most TCR beta V segments were observed in productive rearrangements about 87% or about 30% of the time, broadly matching IMGT annotations. Roughly uniform sequencing depth across donors was assumed in presence/absence analyses, although this assumption may not hold. Across donors, most TCR sequences were observed very rarely, whereas some public TCRs were present in many individuals. The classifier was reported to diagnose cytomegalovirus status with high specificity and sensitivity in both the original and validation cohorts.

The library was obtained by the immunoSEQ multiplex PCR assay. The multiplex PCR relied on a mix of 60 forward primers for TCR Vbeta segments and 13 reverse primers for TCR Jbeta segments. Amplification of the CDR3 region of rearranged TCR beta genes was performed with a multiplex PCR assay on genomic DNA. The amplified TCR beta libraries were sequenced on the Illumina HiSeq System as 87-base-pair reads. In the authors' own workflow: In a later analysis, some 80 million unique TCR beta chains were counted across the approximately 640 repertoires, and around 10 million of these chains were shared by at least two donors. A nearest-neighbor algorithm error-corrected the raw reads and collapsed the reads into unique sequences, merging closely related sequences to remove PCR and sequencing errors. CDR3 sequences were aligned to IMGT reference sequences to assign V, D and J gene segments. For a sequence to be retained, a match of at least six nucleotides to both a V gene segment and a J gene segment was required. Rearrangements were classified as productive when the CDR3 lacked stop codons and remained in frame with V and J, and all other rearrangements were classified as non-productive. Following IMGT convention, CDR3 was defined as the stretch from the second conserved V-encoded cysteine to the conserved J-encoded phenylalanine. Sequences without an unambiguous match to a single V gene segment were excluded from the earlier analysis of about 640 of the donors. In an earlier analysis of approximately 590 of the donors, a V segment was called functional when productive rearrangements were above 56.7%, and segregating when the standard deviation between donors exceeded 5%. To diagnose cytomegalovirus status from the catalog of TCR beta chain sequences, a statistical classification framework was built. A later analysis assigned V and J genes by comparing TCR nucleotide sequences with IMGT/GENE-DB human TR gene sequences. Using the TCRdist pipeline, a later analysis assigned CDR3 sequences along with most-parsimonious VDJ recombination scenarios. In a later analysis, each TCR beta chain was defined by its CDR3 amino acid sequence together with its V-gene family, and reads lacking a unique V-gene family were excluded. As a way to deal with suspected cross-contamination and a sequencing artifact, a later analysis dropped over 550 nucleotide sequences that were highly shared and had low generation probability. In a later analysis, a clonal expansion index was calculated for each public chain from normalized within-repertoire ranks of inferred template counts. In a later analysis, generation probabilities were computed using a VDJ recombination model fitted to out-of-frame rearrangements, and the results were checked against IGoR. Hypergeometric tests were used in a later analysis to score TCR-TCR, TCR-HLA and TCR-CMV co-occurrence, with a repertoire-size bias correction applied to the TCR pairs. In a later analysis, false discovery rates were estimated by permuting HLA or CMV assignments 20 times. In a later analysis, co-occurring TCRs were grouped using DBSCAN, and TCRdist sequence similarity was added for clustering within HLA-allele-positive subsets. Co-occurrence clustering excluded repertoires with fewer than 30,000 or more than 120,000 public chains, plus five with anomalous nucleotide sharing. What TCRdb holds here is the immuneACCESS table cut down to in-frame rearrangements. Part of the clones is not present; checked against another copy, under half of the missing clones reflect an unresolved V gene, and the others are unexplained. V and J calls and clone size are given by that table; D and trimming were obtained from the DNA. This sample holds about 160,000 clones; 70% to 90% were observed only once. Together, the top ten hold about 2.1% of the sample.

In regard to this clone: Its recognized antigen is unknown. Nothing much larger sits one base from this clone, and base qualities are not available.

The cohort consisted of 650 to 700 healthy bone marrow donors. At the time of sampling, every cohort member was nominally healthy, though immune exposures that went unrecorded were likely present. The donor was CMV seropositive and belonged to the group of over 250 seropositive cohort members. Every donor gave a peripheral blood sample, and the peripheral blood mononuclear cells from that sample were used for TCR beta sequencing. Genomic DNA extraction from the blood cell samples was performed with the Qiagen DNeasy Blood Extraction Kit. Sequences were obtained from PBMCs. The TCR comes from a man between 18 and 29 years old in good health and CMV-seropositive.

CDR3 protein: CASKISGGPTYEQYF. The DNA reads TGTGCCAGCAAGATAAGCGGGGGGCCGACCTACGAGCAGTACTTC. The chain is assembled from TRBV11-3 and TRBJ2-7, with TRBD2 identical over 9 junction bases. From the cysteine up to the phenylalanine, the CDR3 has a length of 15 residues. Of the read, only the CDR3 DNA is kept; its 45 bases are in frame from base 1. CDR1 and CDR2, per the germline V gene, are SGHNT and YENEEA. The germline V and J ends show losses of 7 bases and 2 bases respectively, and no gene match explains 9 bases of the junction.